A selection of T cell receptor beta chains follows, all from one sample in a study of blood T cell repertoires in COVID-19. Sequencing was performed with immunoSEQ multiplex PCR; in TCRdb, only in-frame clones are kept and a portion is missing. This sample has about 170,000 clones; about 86% occur once, and the top ten carry roughly 20%. Sequencing input: peripheral blood. The receptors stem from an older woman who had recovered from COVID-19. Both conserved end residues are part of each CDR3. D genes are given only for firm matches. Clone size is not always given. Where it is, it says once, few, many or a class for expanded clones.

j_call clone_size v_call d_call cdr3_length cdr3_nt cdr3_aa
TRBJ2-7 - TRBV6-6 TRBD1 16 TGTGCCAGCAGGGGGAGTGGGGACAGGGCCTCCTACGAGCAGTACTTC CASRGSGDRASYEQYF
TRBJ1-4 - TRBV5-5 - 14 TGTGCCAGCAGCTTGAACGGTGTCGGTGAAAAACTGTTTTTT CASSLNGVGEKLFF
TRBJ2-7 once TRBV10-2 TRBD1 15 TGCGCCAGCACCCCCGGGACAGCCTTTTCCTACGAGCAGTACTTC CASTPGTAFSYEQYF
TRBJ2-7 - TRBV5-1 TRBD2 14 TGCGCCAGCAGCTCGGCTAGCGGTTCCTACGAGCAGTACTTC CASSSASGSYEQYF
TRBJ2-3 - TRBV27 TRBD1 17 TGTGCCAGCAGTTTGGGGGGACAGGGGGGATCTCCGGGGACGCAGTATTTT CASSLGGQGGSPGTQYF
TRBJ2-5 - TRBV5-1 - 14 TGCGCCAGCAGCCCGACAGCCTCTGGGGAGACCCAGTACTTC CASSPTASGETQYF
TRBJ1-1 once TRBV19 - 14 TGTGCCAGTAGTTCCATAATCCCCCCGGACACGGCTTTCTTT CASSSIIPPDTAFF
TRBJ2-7 - TRBV25-1 TRBD1 15 TGTGCCAGCAGTAAACCCGGGACAGGGGGCAACGAGCAGTACTTC CASSKPGTGGNEQYF
TRBJ1-3 - TRBV19 - 14 TGTGCCAGTGGAGGGGGGGCTGGAGGAAACACCATATATTTT CASGGGAGGNTIYF
TRBJ2-7 - TRBV19 TRBD1 16 TGTGCCAGTAGTATAGGCCGGGGACAGGGATTCCTCGAGCAGTACTTC CASSIGRGQGFLEQYF
TRBJ2-1 - TRBV5-5 TRBD2 18 TGTGCCAGCAGCTCGACTAGCGGGGACTCCAGCTCCTACAATGAGCAGTTCTTC CASSSTSGDSSSYNEQFF
TRBJ2-2 - TRBV28 TRBD1 18 TGTGCCAGCAGTTTGTTGGCCCCGGGACAGGGCGGGGACGGGGAGCTGTTTTTT CASSLLAPGQGGDGELFF
TRBJ2-7 - TRBV18 TRBD1 15 TGTGCCAGCTCACCCTTGGGACAGTTCGCCTACGAGCAGTACTTC CASSPLGQFAYEQYF
TRBJ2-7 - TRBV6-6 - 13 TGTGCCAGCAGGGAAGACAGTTTCTACGAGCAGTACTTC CASREDSFYEQYF
TRBJ1-2 - TRBV6-1 TRBD1 16 TGTGCCAGCAGTGAAGCCGGGACAGGTCTATTATATGGCTACACCTTC CASSEAGTGLLYGYTF
TRBJ2-7 - TRBV11-2 TRBD1 16 TGTGCCAGCAGCCGGACCGGGACAGGACCTCCCTACGAGCAGTACTTC CASSRTGTGPPYEQYF
TRBJ1-2 - TRBV4-1 TRBD1 13 TGCGCCAGCAGCCCACAGGGGAGCTATGGCTACACCTTC CASSPQGSYGYTF
TRBJ2-1 - TRBV15 TRBD2 18 TGTGCCACCAGCACGCGCGGGGGGGGCGTAGGGTCCTACAATGAGCAGTTCTTC CATSTRGGGVGSYNEQFF
TRBJ2-3 - TRBV6-2/TRBV6-3 - 18 TGTGCCAGCAGTTACCCAACCGGGACATACCTTAGCACAGATACGCAGTATTTT CASSYPTGTYLSTDTQYF
TRBJ2-7 - TRBV2 TRBD1 14 TGTGCCGGTAAACGGGACAGACCCCAGGGGGAGCAGTACTTC CAGKRDRPQGEQYF
TRBJ2-1 - TRBV11-3 - 15 TGTGCCAGCAGCTTGAGGAGGGGGCAGAACAATGAGCAGTTCTTC CASSLRRGQNNEQFF
TRBJ1-5 - TRBV2 TRBD1 16 TGTGCCAGCAGTGACCTGGACAGGGGTGACAATCAGCCCCAGCATTTT CASSDLDRGDNQPQHF
TRBJ1-2 - TRBV11-2 TRBD1 14 TGTGCCAGCAGCTCCAGGGACAGGGTGGGTGGCTACACCTTC CASSSRDRVGGYTF
TRBJ2-5 - TRBV20-1 - 9 TGCAGTGCCGGGAGGACCCAGTACTTC CSAGRTQYF
TRBJ2-5 - TRBV5-6 - 15 TGTGCCAGCAGCTTTTTCCGGGGGAAGCAAGAGACCCAGTACTTC CASSFFRGKQETQYF
TRBJ1-4 - TRBV5-6 TRBD1 15 TGTGCCAGCAGCGGGGGGACAGTGCCTAATGAAAAACTGTTTTTT CASSGGTVPNEKLFF
TRBJ1-1 - TRBV7-8 - 13 TGTGCCAGCAGCCCCCGGGAGGGCACTGAAGCTTTCTTT CASSPREGTEAFF
TRBJ2-1 - TRBV7-8 - 13 TGTGCCAGCAGCTTAGGGGCCCTTGTTAAGCAGTTCTTC CASSLGALVKQFF
TRBJ2-1 - TRBV1 - 22 TGCACCAGCAGCCCCCCCCGGTCGTGGACTAGCGGGGCCACCATTAGGCAGGGTGAGCAGTTCTTC CTSSPPRSWTSGATIRQGEQFF
TRBJ2-7 - TRBV7-2 TRBD1 14 TGTGCCAGCAGCACAATGGGACAGGGCTACGAGCAGTACTTC CASSTMGQGYEQYF
TRBJ2-7 - TRBV5-6 - 17 TGTGCCAGCAGCTTGGGCCCCCCCCAGGCGGGGCCCTACGAGCAGTACTTC CASSLGPPQAGPYEQYF
TRBJ1-1 once TRBV29-1 - 15 TGCAGCGTTGAGGGACCCGGGGGGCTGGGCACTGAAGCTTTCTTT CSVEGPGGLGTEAFF
TRBJ1-5 - TRBV5-1 TRBD1 17 TGCGCCAGCAGTGTTGGGACAGGGGGAAGAGGCAATCAGCCCCAGCATTTT CASSVGTGGRGNQPQHF